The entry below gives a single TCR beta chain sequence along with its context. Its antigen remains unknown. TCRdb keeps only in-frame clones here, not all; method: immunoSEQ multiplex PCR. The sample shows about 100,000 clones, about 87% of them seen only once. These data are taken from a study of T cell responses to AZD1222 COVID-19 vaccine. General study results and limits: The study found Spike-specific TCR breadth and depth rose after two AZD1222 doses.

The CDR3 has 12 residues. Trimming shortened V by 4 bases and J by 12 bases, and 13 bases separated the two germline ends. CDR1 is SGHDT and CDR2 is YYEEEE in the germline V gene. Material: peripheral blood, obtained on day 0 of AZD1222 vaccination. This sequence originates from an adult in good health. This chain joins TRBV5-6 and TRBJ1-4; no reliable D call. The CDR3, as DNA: TGTGCCAGCAGCAGAGAAGGGCGGGAACTGTTTTTT. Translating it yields CASSREGRELFF.